One and the same sample provided the 4 T cell receptor beta chains below, sequenced in a study of blood T cell repertoires in COVID-19 (dated by TCRdb to about 2020). The library relied on the immunoSEQ multiplex PCR assay. Imported from immuneACCESS, the table was reduced by TCRdb to in-frame sequences with V and J called. These copies leave out some clones; in studies compared against another copy, an unresolved V gene accounts for under half, and the cause of the remainder is not known. The sample table contains some 140,000 clones; only one count was recorded for roughly 89% of them. The ten top clones hold 0.5% to 0.55% of the sample. Sequences were obtained from peripheral blood. These receptors were taken from a middle-aged man with acute or convalescent COVID-19.

This clone was seen a few times. The sample carries other DNA sequences with the same CDR3. The chain uses TRBV2 and TRBJ1-5, with D hard to call. This CDR3 is 13 amino acids long. Germline assignment: CDR1 SNHLY and CDR2 FYNNEI. V lost 1 base and J lost 6, with 7 bases in between. The chain's CDR3 is CASSEGRLQPQHF. The CDR3 DNA is TGTGCCAGCAGTGAAGGGAGGCTTCAGCCCCAGCATTTT.

The J gene is TRBJ2-3, the V gene TRBV9, with TRBD2 matching 7 bases. J was trimmed by 4 bases and V by 0 bases; bases with no gene match: 5. CDR1 and CDR2 (germline): SGDLS, YYNGEE. The CDR3 length is 15 residues. Here the CDR3 DNA reads TGTGCCAGCAGCGTAGGCGGGAGCCCCCCAGATACGCAGTATTTT. The encoded protein is CASSVGGSPPDTQYF.

The chain recombines TRBV28 with TRBJ1-2, with D perhaps matching TRBD1 (5 bases). Germline lookup yields CDR1 MDHEN and CDR2 SYDVKM. This CDR3 spans 15 amino acids. V shed 1 base and J shed 7 bases, with 16 bases lying between them. The CDR3: CASSLFAGRGFGYTF. For the CDR3, the DNA is TGTGCCAGCAGTTTATTTGCAGGGAGGGGTTTTGGCTACACCTTC.

The rearrangement joins TRBV6-2 or TRBV6-3 to TRBJ2-3, with D maybe TRBD1 (5 bases). V was cut by 4 bases and J by 4 bases, with 21 bases left in between. Germline V gene lookup returns CDR1 MNHEY and CDR2 SVGEGT. This CDR3 comprises 17 residues. The CDR3 spells CASSSILGPTRADTQYF. The CDR3 DNA reads as TGTGCCAGCAGTTCGATCCTGGGGCCGACCCGGGCAGATACGCAGTATTTT.